Listed here is a single T cell receptor beta chain. The antigen is unknown. The data were taken from a study of cytomegalovirus exposure and HLA in healthy donors. Study as a whole: The 120 million or so unique TCR beta sequences, from about 180 million T cells, were found by an earlier analysis. The study, taken as a whole, reports: Per published accounts, TCR beta sequences correctly predicted the HLA-A and HLA-B alleles of most subjects.

The PCR contained 60 Vbeta and 13 Jbeta primers. Here immunoSEQ multiplex PCR was the method, and the copy in TCRdb shows in-frame clones only, minus some. This table holds about 120,000 clones, roughly 80% found once. This clonotype was obtained from a man in his fifties or sixties in good health and CMV-seropositive. Sequenced material: PBMCs.

The DNA for the CDR3 is TGTGCCAGTAGTCTAACAGGCCTAAAAGGGACCCAGTACTTC. Protein sequence: CASSLTGLKGTQYF. The genes are TRBV19 and TRBJ2-5; a weak D match, TRBD1 (5 bases). The CDR3 totals 14 residues. Germline V gene lookup returns CDR1 LNHDA and CDR2 SQIVND (reference sequence). V gave up 5 bases and J gave up 7 bases, with 17 bases separating them.